The subject of this entry is one T cell receptor beta chain. This clone was detected only a few times. Its antigen is currently not known. No much larger clone is present one base from it, and per-base qualities are unavailable. Using the deep immunoSEQ assay, multiplex PCR amplified TCR CDR3 regions from genomic DNA. Extracted genomic DNA from each cell subset was distributed evenly across all wells of several immunoSEQ 96-well plates, and each plate was treated as a replicate. For sorted subsets, each replicate PCR was loaded with about 0.2 ug genomic DNA, equivalent to 25,000 to 35,000 T cell genomes. The purified libraries were quantified using a Qubit 3.0 fluorometer, sized with a Bioanalyzer 2100, and then quantified again using the KAPA Library Quantification kit. Each immunoSEQ 96-well plate was sequenced on its own single-read 150-cycle Illumina NextSeq 550 flow cell. In the authors' own workflow: Because only junctional sequences without quality scores were contained in the immunoSEQ output, filtering matching that applied to full-length reads could not be performed. To assign V/J genes and CDR3, sequences were annotated using PyIR, a Python wrapper for IgBLAST v1.9, with IMGT germline references. Any read was removed if the V/J assignment was weak (E-value above 1e-6), the CDR3 was missing, or the read contained stop codons, out-of-frame junctions, or ambiguous translated residues. V3J clonotypes were defined as sequences sharing the same inferred V gene, J gene, and CDR3 amino acid sequence. Percentage overlap between repertoires was computed as shared unique clonotypes divided by the size of the smaller repertoire. Repertoire richness was assessed with RTK rarefaction, the Chao1 estimator, and Recon v2.1 estimates of unobserved clonotypes. Generation probabilities for all TCRbeta clonotypes obtained by the gDNA method from a few donors were computed using OLGA. TCRdb carries this immuneACCESS record with in-frame sequences only. Its versions omit some clonotypes, under half of them owing to an unresolved V gene in the studies checked, with the rest unexplained. That table supplies the V and J calls and clone size; D and trimming were determined from the DNA. In this sample the table shows about 2 million clones, 95% of which occur a single time. 0.13% of the sample is taken by the ten largest.

Healthy HIV-negative adults with no recently reported acute infections or vaccinations were included as donors. Only Caucasian adults living in Nashville, Tennessee, USA were represented among the donors. CD4+ T cells were enriched by magnetic negative selection, after which naive cells were positively selected on CD45RA and the negative fraction was taken as the memory subset. After blood collection by leukapheresis, PBMCs were isolated using Ficoll-Histopaque density gradient centrifugation and then cryopreserved in the vapor phase of liquid nitrogen. Analytical flow cytometry was used to check the purity and quantity of each magnetically sorted T cell population. Each sorted fraction had its genomic DNA isolated and then quantified by UV absorbance on a Nanodrop 2000c. This sample was included in a study of shared clonotypes between healthy human individuals (dated by TCRdb to the early 2020s). With respect to the entire study: The cohort included three men and two women between 18 and 49 years of age. Different laboratories and diverse techniques were used to prepare libraries and sequence TCR repertoires, to increase sequencing depth and limit assay-specific biases. To estimate repertoire size and how much clonotype sharing occurs between individuals, the study deeply sequenced the blood TCR repertoires of about 5 healthy adults. Per donor, three plates each were used for CD4 naive and CD4 memory, two for CD8 naive, and one for CD8 memory. Per donor, leukapheresis produced somewhere between about 0.85 and 9.5 billion PBMCs.

Trimmed from V: 2 bases; trimmed from J: 5 bases; junction bases lacking a gene match: 3. The CDR3, from cysteine to phenylalanine, totals 14 residues. The CDR3 DNA has 42 bases and is translated from base 1. CDR1 and CDR2 were assigned from the germline V gene as SGHTA and FQGNSA. General study outcomes and caveats: Across four donors, around 5% of naive CD4, roughly 3.8% of naive CD8, 2.3% of memory CD4, and roughly 0.41% of memory CD8 clonotypes were shared. Clonotypes shared by all four sorted-subset donors showed higher generation probabilities than non-shared clonotypes. Only blood was sampled, and tissue TCR repertoires likely differ from those in blood. Naive subsets generally had larger estimated clonotype richness than memory subsets. Rarefaction of sorted-subset datasets indicated incomplete sequencing despite the large sequencing depth. Pairwise subsampling indicated that sequencing depth was expected to affect the degree of clonotype sharing among donors. The genetic and exposure-history diversity represented was limited by the small number of donors.

The rearranged segments are TRBV7-2 and TRBJ1-1, with 9 middle bases fitting TRBD1. This receptor was taken from a man aged 18 to 29 in good health. The sample taken for sequencing was naive CD4+ T cells sorted from blood. In the paper's terms, the cell subset or site label means: CD45RA+ positively selected. The DNA reads TGTGCCAGCAGCTTAATGACAGGGGGAACTGAAGCTTTCTTT. Translated, this gives CASSLMTGGTEAFF.